This T cell receptor (beta chain) is drawn from a study of cytomegalovirus exposure and HLA in healthy donors (dated by TCRdb to 2016 to 2017). Regarding the complete study: A later analysis indicated that the 95 to 150 validation repertoires were generated on the platform also employed for the approximately 700 repertoires of the first cohort. The study aimed to test whether signatures of past pathogen exposure could be identified by cataloging public T cell receptors. In addition to the first cohort of 666 subjects, a separate validation cohort of 130 or so different subjects was used. The study combined high-throughput TCR immunosequencing, statistical association of individual TCRs with disease status, and machine learning to predict cytomegalovirus infection status. Findings and caveats that apply to the study as a whole: Cytomegalovirus status was reported to be diagnosed by the classifier with high specificity and sensitivity in both the original and validation cohorts. A total of fewer than 200 TCR beta chains were listed by the study as associated with cytomegalovirus. It was suggested by the authors that the approach could potentially be generalized to other disease states and immunological phenotypes. The validation cohort had no HLA typing available for a later analysis, so co-occurrence within that cohort was assessed over all 110 or so repertoires. In vitro tests confirmed that a few of the cytomegalovirus-associated TCR beta chains recognize cytomegalovirus antigens. While some public TCRs were present in many individuals, most TCR sequences turned up only very rarely across donors. A later analysis found that TCRs clustered in the first cohort also tended to co-occur in the 120 validation repertoires, with approximately 95% of cluster scores above 0.

In this sample, this clone turned up a few times. The antigen it binds to is not known. There are no base qualities to consult, and no much larger clone falls within one base. Library preparation was by the immunoSEQ multiplex PCR assay. The original pipeline was this. A statistical classification framework was developed to diagnose cytomegalovirus status using the catalog of TCR beta chain sequences. TCRdb took over this immuneACCESS table, retaining in-frame rearrangements with V and J assigned. Such tables are incomplete; in checked studies, under half of the missing clones stem from an unresolved V gene, and the remainder is unexplained. The DNA was the basis for D and trimming; V, J and clone size are from that table. Present in this sample are over 200,000 clones, around 90% of which were seen just once. 2.9% of the sample lies in the top ten. The donors were included in the validation cohort of around 120 subjects, a group kept apart from the 666-subject first cohort.

From the cysteine through the phenylalanine, the CDR3 covers 12 amino acids. Only the CDR3 part of the read is kept: 36 bases, read in frame from the first base. The V end loses 5 bases and the J end loses 6 bases, and a stretch of 11 bases separates them. The CDR1 and CDR2 encoded by the germline V gene are SGHTA and FQGNSA. The chain is made from TRBV7-2 and TRBJ2-7; the D gene identity is not certain. Material for sequencing was PBMCs. This sequence originates from a woman aged 18-30 years in good health and CMV-seronegative. The CDR3 region: CASSPFTGEQYF. The sequenced DNA is TGTGCCAGCAGCCCGTTCACCGGCGAGCAGTACTTC.